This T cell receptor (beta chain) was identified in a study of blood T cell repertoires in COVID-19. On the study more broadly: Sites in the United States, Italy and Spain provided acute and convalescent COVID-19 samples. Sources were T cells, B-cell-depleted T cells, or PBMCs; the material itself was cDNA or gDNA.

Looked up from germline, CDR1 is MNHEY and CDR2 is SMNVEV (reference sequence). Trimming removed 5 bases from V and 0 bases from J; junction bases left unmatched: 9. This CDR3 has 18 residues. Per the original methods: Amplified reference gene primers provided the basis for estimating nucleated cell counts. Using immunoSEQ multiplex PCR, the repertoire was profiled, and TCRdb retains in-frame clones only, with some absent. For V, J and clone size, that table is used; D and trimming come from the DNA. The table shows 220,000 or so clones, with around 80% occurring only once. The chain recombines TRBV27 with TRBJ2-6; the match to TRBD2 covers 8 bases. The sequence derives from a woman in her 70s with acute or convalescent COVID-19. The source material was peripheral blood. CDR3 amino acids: CASSAGRVGDSGANVLTF. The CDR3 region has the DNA TGTGCCAGCAGTGCCGGGAGGGTAGGTGACTCTGGGGCCAACGTCCTGACTTTC.